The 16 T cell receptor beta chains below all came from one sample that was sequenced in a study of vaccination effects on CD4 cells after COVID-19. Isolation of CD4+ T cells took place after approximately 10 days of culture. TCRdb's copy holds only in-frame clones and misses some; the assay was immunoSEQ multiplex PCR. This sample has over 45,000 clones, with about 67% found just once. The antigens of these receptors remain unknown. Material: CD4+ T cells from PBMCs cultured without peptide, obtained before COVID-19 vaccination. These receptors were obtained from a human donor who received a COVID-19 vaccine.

The CDR3 protein is CASTPEGGNEQFF. CDR3 DNA: TGTGCCAGCACCCCTGAGGGAGGCAATGAGCAGTTCTTC. The rearrangement uses TRBV6-5 and TRBJ2-1; a weak D match, TRBD2 (6 bases). Looked up from germline, CDR1 is MNHEY and CDR2 is SVGAGI. The germline V and J ends were trimmed by 7 bases and 6 bases, with 13 bases remaining between them. There are 13 residues in the CDR3.

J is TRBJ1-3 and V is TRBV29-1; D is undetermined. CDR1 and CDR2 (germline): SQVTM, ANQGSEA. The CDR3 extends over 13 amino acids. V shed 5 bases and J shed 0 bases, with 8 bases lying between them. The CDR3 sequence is CSVRHSSGNTIYF. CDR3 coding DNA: TGCAGCGTTCGTCACAGCTCTGGAAACACCATATATTTT.

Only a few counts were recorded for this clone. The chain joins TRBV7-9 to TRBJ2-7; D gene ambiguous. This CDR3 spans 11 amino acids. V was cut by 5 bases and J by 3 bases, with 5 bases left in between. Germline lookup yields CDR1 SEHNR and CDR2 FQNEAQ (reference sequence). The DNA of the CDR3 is TGTGCCAGCAGCCTCAGCTACGAGCAGTACTTC. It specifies CASSLSYEQYF.

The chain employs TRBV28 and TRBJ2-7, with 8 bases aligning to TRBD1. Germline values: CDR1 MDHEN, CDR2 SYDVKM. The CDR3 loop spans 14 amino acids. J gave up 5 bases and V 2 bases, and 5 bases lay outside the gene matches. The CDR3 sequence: CASSLADRVHEQYF. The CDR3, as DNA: TGTGCCAGCAGTTTAGCGGACAGGGTCCACGAGCAGTACTTC.

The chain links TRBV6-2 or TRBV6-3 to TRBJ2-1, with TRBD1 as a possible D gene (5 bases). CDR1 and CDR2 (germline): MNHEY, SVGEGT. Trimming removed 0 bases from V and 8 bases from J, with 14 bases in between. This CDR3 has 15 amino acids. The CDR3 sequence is CASSYSIWLGDEQFF. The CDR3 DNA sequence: TGTGCCAGCAGTTACTCGATTTGGTTAGGGGATGAGCAGTTCTTC.

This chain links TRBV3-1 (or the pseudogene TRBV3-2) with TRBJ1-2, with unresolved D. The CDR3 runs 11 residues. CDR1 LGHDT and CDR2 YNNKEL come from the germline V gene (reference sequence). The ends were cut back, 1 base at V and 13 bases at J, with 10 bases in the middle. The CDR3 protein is CASSQGGAGTF. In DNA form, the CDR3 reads TGTGCCAGCAGCCAAGGAGGAGCTGGCACCTTC.

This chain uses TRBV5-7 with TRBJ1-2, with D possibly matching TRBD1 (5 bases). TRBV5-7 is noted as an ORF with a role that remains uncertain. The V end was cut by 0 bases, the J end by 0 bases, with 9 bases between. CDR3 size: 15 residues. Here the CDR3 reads CASSLARGSNYGYTF. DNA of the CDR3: TGTGCCAGCAGCTTGGCCCGGGGCTCTAACTATGGCTACACCTTC.

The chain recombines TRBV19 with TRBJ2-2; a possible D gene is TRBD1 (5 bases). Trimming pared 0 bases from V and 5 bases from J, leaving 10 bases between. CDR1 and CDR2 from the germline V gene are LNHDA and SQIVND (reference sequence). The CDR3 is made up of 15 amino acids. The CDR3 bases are TGTGCCAGTAGTATAGATAAGGCAGGGACCGGGGAGCTGTTTTTT. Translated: CASSIDKAGTGELFF.

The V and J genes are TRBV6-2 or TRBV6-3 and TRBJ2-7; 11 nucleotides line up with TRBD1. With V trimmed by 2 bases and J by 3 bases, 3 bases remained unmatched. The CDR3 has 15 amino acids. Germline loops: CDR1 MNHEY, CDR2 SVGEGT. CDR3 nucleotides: TGTGCCAGCAGTTACAGGGGACAGGGGGTCTACGAGCAGTACTTC. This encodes CASSYRGQGVYEQYF.

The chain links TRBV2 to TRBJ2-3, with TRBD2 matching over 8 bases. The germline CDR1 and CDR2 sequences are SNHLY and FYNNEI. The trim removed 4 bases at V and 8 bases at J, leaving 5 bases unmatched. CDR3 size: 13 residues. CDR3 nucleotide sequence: TGTGCCAGCAGTGGGGCGGGGGGCACTACGCAGTATTTT. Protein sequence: CASSGAGGTTQYF.

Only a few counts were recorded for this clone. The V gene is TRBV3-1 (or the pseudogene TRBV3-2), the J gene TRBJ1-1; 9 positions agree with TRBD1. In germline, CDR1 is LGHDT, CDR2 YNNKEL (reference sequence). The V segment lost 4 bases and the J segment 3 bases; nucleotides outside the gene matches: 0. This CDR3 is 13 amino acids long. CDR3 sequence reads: CASSRTGDTEAFF. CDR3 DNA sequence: TGTGCCAGCAGCCGGACAGGGGACACTGAAGCTTTCTTT.

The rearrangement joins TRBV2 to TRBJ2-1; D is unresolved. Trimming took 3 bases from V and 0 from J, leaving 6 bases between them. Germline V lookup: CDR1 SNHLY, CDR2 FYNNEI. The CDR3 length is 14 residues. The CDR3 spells CASSESSSYNEQFF. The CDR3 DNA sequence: TGTGCCAGCAGTGAGAGCAGCTCCTACAATGAGCAGTTCTTC.

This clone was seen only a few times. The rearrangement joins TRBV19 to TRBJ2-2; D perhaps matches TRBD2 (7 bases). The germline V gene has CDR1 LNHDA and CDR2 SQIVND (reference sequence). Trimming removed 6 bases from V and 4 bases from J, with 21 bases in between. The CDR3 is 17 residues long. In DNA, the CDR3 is TGTGCCAGTAGCAAAGGGGGGGTTGGCGAGGGCACCGGGGAGCTGTTTTTT. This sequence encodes CASSKGGVGEGTGELFF.

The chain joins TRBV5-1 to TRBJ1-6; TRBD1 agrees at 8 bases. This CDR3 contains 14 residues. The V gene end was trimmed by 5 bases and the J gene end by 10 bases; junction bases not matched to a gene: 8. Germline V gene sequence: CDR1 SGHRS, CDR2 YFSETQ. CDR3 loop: CASRSTGAESPLHF. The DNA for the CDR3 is TGCGCCAGCAGATCGACAGGGGCCGAATCACCCCTCCACTTT.

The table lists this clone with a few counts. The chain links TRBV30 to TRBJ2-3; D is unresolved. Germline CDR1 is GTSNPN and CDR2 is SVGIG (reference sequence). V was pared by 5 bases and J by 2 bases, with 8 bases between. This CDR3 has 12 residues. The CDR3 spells CAWGTFTDTQYF. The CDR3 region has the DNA TGTGCCTGGGGAACCTTCACAGATACGCAGTATTTT.

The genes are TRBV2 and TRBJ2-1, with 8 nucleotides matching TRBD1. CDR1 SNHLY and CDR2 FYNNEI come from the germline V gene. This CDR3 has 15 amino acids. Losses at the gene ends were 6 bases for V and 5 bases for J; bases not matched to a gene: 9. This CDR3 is CASSLQGAVHNEQFF. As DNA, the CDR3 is TGTGCCAGCAGCCTGCAGGGGGCTGTCCACAATGAGCAGTTCTTC.